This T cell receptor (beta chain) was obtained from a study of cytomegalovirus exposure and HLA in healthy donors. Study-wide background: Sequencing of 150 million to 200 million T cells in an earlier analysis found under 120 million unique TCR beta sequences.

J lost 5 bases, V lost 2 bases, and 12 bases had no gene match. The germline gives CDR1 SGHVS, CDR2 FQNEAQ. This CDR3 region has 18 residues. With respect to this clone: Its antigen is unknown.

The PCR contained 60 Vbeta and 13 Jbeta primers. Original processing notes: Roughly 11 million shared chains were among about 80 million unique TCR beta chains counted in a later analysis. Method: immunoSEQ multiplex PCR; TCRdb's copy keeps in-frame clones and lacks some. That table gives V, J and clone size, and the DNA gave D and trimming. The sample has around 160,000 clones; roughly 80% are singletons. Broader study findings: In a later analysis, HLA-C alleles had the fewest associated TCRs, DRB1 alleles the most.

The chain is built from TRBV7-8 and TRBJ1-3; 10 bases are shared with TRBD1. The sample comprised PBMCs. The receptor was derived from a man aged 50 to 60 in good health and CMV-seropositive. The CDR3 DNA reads TGTGCCAGCAGCTTAACTACCTCCGGGACAGGGGCGCGAAACACCATATATTTT. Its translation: CASSLTTSGTGARNTIYF.